The rows below give T cell receptor beta chains drawn from one sample of a study of T cells in localized non-small cell lung cancer. Some clones are missing from TCRdb's copy, which holds only in-frame ones; the method was immunoSEQ multiplex PCR. The sample shows some 36,000 clones, 86% of them seen only once. The source material was peripheral blood mononuclear cells, sampled before any cancer treatment. Source of these receptors: a male donor older than 55 with stage II lung adenocarcinoma. Both conserved end residues are part of each CDR3. Each record gives: J gene, V gene, D gene, clone size, CDR3 protein, CDR3 DNA. D genes are given only for firm matches. Clone size appears in some rows only: once, few, many, or a class for an expanded clone.

j_call: TRBJ2-5
v_call: TRBV27
d_call: TRBD1
clone_size: .
cdr3_aa: CASSLFRPGTGGLTQYF
cdr3_nt: TGTGCCAGCAGTTTATTCCGTCCCGGGACAGGGGGCTTGACCCAGTACTTC

j_call: TRBJ1-1
v_call: TRBV27
d_call: .
clone_size: .
cdr3_aa: CASTIQGVTEAFF
cdr3_nt: TGTGCCAGCACCATACAGGGCGTCACTGAAGCTTTCTTT

j_call: TRBJ1-5
v_call: TRBV28
d_call: TRBD1
clone_size: few
cdr3_aa: CASSLTGTGSYSNQPQHF
cdr3_nt: TGTGCCAGCAGTTTGACCGGGACAGGCTCATATAGCAATCAGCCCCAGCATTTT

j_call: TRBJ1-2
v_call: TRBV7-9
d_call: .
clone_size: .
cdr3_aa: CASSLGRYGYTF
cdr3_nt: TGTGCCAGCAGCTTAGGGCGATATGGCTACACCTTC

j_call: TRBJ1-1
v_call: TRBV7-3
d_call: .
clone_size: .
cdr3_aa: CASSLGGLDTEAFF
cdr3_nt: TGTGCCAGCAGCTTAGGGGGGCTGGACACTGAAGCTTTCTTT

j_call: TRBJ2-1
v_call: TRBV27
d_call: TRBD2
clone_size: medium-sized
cdr3_aa: CASSSTSGRGWSEQFF
cdr3_nt: TGTGCCAGCAGTTCGACTAGCGGGAGGGGGTGGAGTGAGCAGTTCTTC

j_call: TRBJ1-2
v_call: TRBV7-9
d_call: .
clone_size: once
cdr3_aa: CASSSTDATGGGYTF
cdr3_nt: TGTGCCAGCAGCTCTACGGACGCGACTGGGGGCGGCTACACCTTC

j_call: TRBJ2-1
v_call: TRBV27
d_call: TRBD2
clone_size: .
cdr3_aa: CASRPLAVTAYNEQFF
cdr3_nt: TGTGCCAGCAGGCCTCTAGCGGTAACCGCCTACAATGAGCAGTTCTTC

j_call: TRBJ2-7
v_call: TRBV28
d_call: .
clone_size: .
cdr3_aa: CASRMTDYEQYF
cdr3_nt: TGTGCCAGCAGGATGACAGACTACGAGCAGTACTTC

j_call: TRBJ2-5
v_call: TRBV4-2
d_call: TRBD2
clone_size: .
cdr3_aa: CASSRAGAEETQYF
cdr3_nt: TGTGCCAGCAGCCGGGCGGGAGCGGAGGAGACCCAGTACTTC

j_call: TRBJ2-3
v_call: TRBV7-2
d_call: TRBD2
clone_size: .
cdr3_aa: CASSLQGRGGDTQYF
cdr3_nt: TGTGCCAGCAGCCTTCAAGGGCGGGGAGGGGATACGCAGTATTTT

j_call: TRBJ1-2
v_call: TRBV6-6
d_call: .
clone_size: .
cdr3_aa: CASSQGFYGYTF
cdr3_nt: TGTGCCAGCAGCCAGGGGTTCTATGGCTACACCTTC

j_call: TRBJ1-5
v_call: TRBV29-1
d_call: TRBD1
clone_size: few
cdr3_aa: CSVRTGGNQPQHF
cdr3_nt: TGCAGCGTCCGGACAGGGGGCAATCAGCCCCAGCATTTT

j_call: TRBJ1-4
v_call: TRBV25-1
d_call: .
clone_size: .
cdr3_aa: CASSAHDREKLFF
cdr3_nt: TGTGCCAGCAGTGCTCATGACAGGGAAAAACTGTTTTTT

j_call: TRBJ2-1
v_call: TRBV6-5
d_call: .
clone_size: few
cdr3_aa: CATLGGNEQFF
cdr3_nt: TGTGCCACCCTTGGAGGGAATGAGCAGTTCTTC

j_call: TRBJ1-1
v_call: TRBV6-1
d_call: .
clone_size: .
cdr3_aa: CASSEVMNTEAFF
cdr3_nt: TGTGCCAGCAGTGAAGTAATGAACACTGAAGCTTTCTTT

j_call: TRBJ2-7
v_call: TRBV7-2
d_call: .
clone_size: .
cdr3_aa: CASSLGRHYEQYF
cdr3_nt: TGTGCCAGCAGCTTAGGAAGGCACTACGAGCAGTACTTC

j_call: TRBJ2-1
v_call: TRBV11-3
d_call: TRBD2
clone_size: .
cdr3_aa: CASSLGLRLAAYNEQFF
cdr3_nt: TGTGCCAGCAGCTTAGGTCTCCGACTAGCGGCTTACAATGAGCAGTTCTTC

j_call: TRBJ2-2
v_call: TRBV5-8
d_call: .
clone_size: .
cdr3_aa: CASSFRSQASTGELFF
cdr3_nt: TGTGCCAGCAGCTTCAGGAGCCAAGCAAGCACCGGGGAGCTGTTTTTT

j_call: TRBJ2-7
v_call: TRBV5-6
d_call: .
clone_size: .
cdr3_aa: CASSPGRYEQYF
cdr3_nt: TGTGCCAGCAGCCCGGGACGGTACGAGCAGTACTTC

j_call: TRBJ2-7
v_call: TRBV5-6
d_call: TRBD1
clone_size: once
cdr3_aa: CASSWGTGAYEQYF
cdr3_nt: TGTGCCAGCAGCTGGGGGACAGGGGCCTACGAGCAGTACTTC

j_call: TRBJ1-5
v_call: TRBV2
d_call: .
clone_size: few
cdr3_aa: CASSDSNQPQHF
cdr3_nt: TGTGCCAGCAGTGATAGCAATCAGCCCCAGCATTTT

j_call: TRBJ1-5
v_call: TRBV2
d_call: TRBD1
clone_size: .
cdr3_aa: CASSVMGQSNQPQHF
cdr3_nt: TGTGCCAGCAGTGTTATGGGACAGAGCAATCAGCCCCAGCATTTT

j_call: TRBJ1-1
v_call: TRBV7-2
d_call: .
clone_size: once
cdr3_aa: CASSPQGTLSEAFF
cdr3_nt: TGTGCCAGCAGCCCCCAGGGGACGCTCTCTGAAGCTTTCTTT

j_call: TRBJ2-7
v_call: TRBV5-6
d_call: TRBD1
clone_size: .
cdr3_aa: CASSIGQAYEQYF
cdr3_nt: TGTGCCAGCAGCATTGGACAGGCCTACGAGCAGTACTTC

j_call: TRBJ2-3
v_call: TRBV7-9
d_call: TRBD1
clone_size: .
cdr3_aa: CASSLRRQGPITDTQYF
cdr3_nt: TGTGCCAGCAGCTTACGGCGACAGGGTCCGATCACAGATACGCAGTATTTT

j_call: TRBJ1-4
v_call: TRBV9
d_call: TRBD1
clone_size: .
cdr3_aa: CASSPGGAGTNEKLFF
cdr3_nt: TGTGCCAGCAGCCCAGGGGGCGCAGGGACTAATGAAAAACTGTTTTTT

j_call: TRBJ1-4
v_call: TRBV19
d_call: TRBD1
clone_size: .
cdr3_aa: CASSEGAALNEKLFF
cdr3_nt: TGTGCCAGTAGCGAGGGGGCAGCCCTTAATGAAAAACTGTTTTTT

j_call: TRBJ2-1
v_call: TRBV14
d_call: .
clone_size: .
cdr3_aa: CASSQSLLVPEQFF
cdr3_nt: TGTGCCAGCAGCCAATCCCTCCTAGTTCCTGAGCAGTTCTTC

j_call: TRBJ2-1
v_call: TRBV6-6
d_call: .
clone_size: .
cdr3_aa: CASSYQVRPEQFF
cdr3_nt: TGTGCCAGCAGTTACCAAGTCAGGCCTGAGCAGTTCTTC

j_call: TRBJ2-1
v_call: TRBV5-1
d_call: .
clone_size: .
cdr3_aa: CASSLGPVYSSYNEQFF
cdr3_nt: TGCGCCAGCAGCTTGGGTCCAGTCTACAGCTCCTACAATGAGCAGTTCTTC

j_call: TRBJ2-1
v_call: TRBV7-2
d_call: .
clone_size: .
cdr3_aa: CASSPQQYYNEQFF
cdr3_nt: TGTGCCAGCAGCCCGCAACAGTACTACAATGAGCAGTTCTTC

j_call: TRBJ2-7
v_call: TRBV11-3
d_call: .
clone_size: .
cdr3_aa: CASSLDQEGGTWDEQYF
cdr3_nt: TGTGCCAGCAGCTTAGATCAAGAGGGGGGTACGTGGGACGAGCAGTACTTC

j_call: TRBJ2-2
v_call: TRBV19
d_call: .
clone_size: .
cdr3_aa: CASRLNTGELFF
cdr3_nt: TGTGCCAGTAGGCTAAACACCGGGGAGCTGTTTTTT

j_call: TRBJ1-1
v_call: TRBV6-4
d_call: .
clone_size: .
cdr3_aa: CASSDSNRNTEAFF
cdr3_nt: TGTGCCAGCAGTGACTCAAATCGGAACACTGAAGCTTTCTTT

j_call: TRBJ2-7
v_call: TRBV11-1
d_call: .
clone_size: .
cdr3_aa: CASSTKGGLVDLYF
cdr3_nt: TGTGCCAGCAGCACGAAAGGGGGTCTTGTGGATCTGTACTTC

j_call: TRBJ2-1
v_call: TRBV6-6
d_call: TRBD2
clone_size: once
cdr3_aa: CASSYTSGRYNEQFF
cdr3_nt: TGTGCCAGCAGTTATACTAGCGGGAGGTACAATGAGCAGTTCTTC

j_call: TRBJ1-2
v_call: TRBV5-6
d_call: .
clone_size: .
cdr3_aa: CASSLSEGSGYTF
cdr3_nt: TGTGCCAGCAGCTTGTCTGAGGGGTCTGGCTACACCTTC

j_call: TRBJ2-1
v_call: TRBV6-5
d_call: TRBD2
clone_size: .
cdr3_aa: CASSYIPAGFDEQFF
cdr3_nt: TGTGCCAGCAGTTATATTCCAGCGGGATTCGATGAGCAGTTCTTC

j_call: TRBJ2-1
v_call: TRBV5-8
d_call: .
clone_size: .
cdr3_aa: CASSLRGARYNEQFF
cdr3_nt: TGTGCCAGCAGCTTGCGGGGGGCGAGATACAATGAGCAGTTCTTC

j_call: TRBJ2-3
v_call: TRBV7-9
d_call: TRBD2
clone_size: .
cdr3_aa: CASSLASSGVGDTQYF
cdr3_nt: TGTGCCAGCAGCTTAGCGTCTAGCGGGGTCGGGGATACGCAGTATTTT

j_call: TRBJ1-1
v_call: TRBV19
d_call: TRBD1
clone_size: once
cdr3_aa: CASSKSDRGRFGMNTEAFF
cdr3_nt: TGTGCCAGTAGTAAATCGGACAGGGGGCGATTCGGCATGAACACTGAAGCTTTCTTT

j_call: TRBJ2-7
v_call: TRBV7-8
d_call: .
clone_size: .
cdr3_aa: CASSLEQLSYEQYF
cdr3_nt: TGTGCCAGCAGCTTAGAACAACTCTCCTACGAGCAGTACTTC

j_call: TRBJ2-3
v_call: TRBV9
d_call: .
clone_size: .
cdr3_aa: CASSGTSIHTDTQYF
cdr3_nt: TGTGCCAGCAGCGGAACCTCGATCCACACAGATACGCAGTATTTT

j_call: TRBJ2-7
v_call: TRBV7-9
d_call: .
clone_size: .
cdr3_aa: CASSLEWTVYEQYF
cdr3_nt: TGTGCCAGCAGCTTAGAATGGACAGTCTACGAGCAGTACTTC

j_call: TRBJ2-2
v_call: TRBV6-6
d_call: .
clone_size: once
cdr3_aa: CASATPDTGELFF
cdr3_nt: TGTGCCAGCGCTACCCCAGACACCGGGGAGCTGTTTTTT

j_call: TRBJ1-4
v_call: TRBV5-1
d_call: .
clone_size: .
cdr3_aa: CASRREDEKLFF
cdr3_nt: TGCGCCAGCAGACGGGAGGATGAAAAACTGTTTTTT

j_call: TRBJ2-2
v_call: TRBV28
d_call: TRBD1
clone_size: .
cdr3_aa: CAGQGSNTGELFF
cdr3_nt: TGTGCCGGACAGGGGTCGAACACCGGGGAGCTGTTTTTT

j_call: TRBJ1-1
v_call: TRBV29-1
d_call: .
clone_size: .
cdr3_aa: CSVGRLPEAFF
cdr3_nt: TGCAGCGTTGGGAGGCTCCCCGAGGCTTTCTTT

j_call: TRBJ1-2
v_call: TRBV30
d_call: .
clone_size: .
cdr3_aa: CAWSVGGNRGGYTF
cdr3_nt: TGTGCCTGGAGTGTAGGAGGCAATAGGGGTGGCTACACCTTC

j_call: TRBJ1-2
v_call: TRBV27
d_call: .
clone_size: medium-sized
cdr3_aa: CASSLAPGLDGYTF
cdr3_nt: TGTGCCAGCAGTTTAGCGCCGGGACTGGATGGCTACACCTTC

j_call: TRBJ1-3
v_call: TRBV10-3
d_call: TRBD1
clone_size: .
cdr3_aa: CAMIQGAISGNTIYF
cdr3_nt: TGTGCCATGATACAGGGGGCGATTTCGGGAAACACCATATATTTT

j_call: TRBJ1-2
v_call: TRBV20-1
d_call: .
clone_size: .
cdr3_aa: CSAGGQFGYTF
cdr3_nt: TGCAGTGCCGGCGGACAGTTTGGCTACACCTTC

j_call: TRBJ1-1
v_call: TRBV7-8
d_call: TRBD1
clone_size: .
cdr3_aa: CASSLGGTANTEAFF
cdr3_nt: TGTGCCAGCAGCTTAGGGGGGACAGCGAACACTGAAGCTTTCTTT

j_call: TRBJ2-7
v_call: TRBV6-5
d_call: TRBD2
clone_size: few
cdr3_aa: CASSQGTSYEQYF
cdr3_nt: TGTGCCAGCAGCCAGGGGACTAGCTACGAGCAGTACTTC

j_call: TRBJ1-2
v_call: TRBV7-2
d_call: .
clone_size: .
cdr3_aa: CASSHPGRGIRYTF
cdr3_nt: TGTGCCAGCAGCCACCCGGGGAGGGGCATCCGCTACACCTTC

j_call: TRBJ1-5
v_call: TRBV19
d_call: TRBD1
clone_size: few
cdr3_aa: CASSVTGDNQPQHF
cdr3_nt: TGTGCCAGTAGCGTGACAGGGGACAATCAGCCCCAGCATTTT